The clone carrying this T cell receptor (beta chain) was recorded a few times. Its antigen is not identified. These data belong to a study of T cell repertoires in cytomegalovirus infection. About the study: Peptides in the study included HLA-C-restricted and HLA-B-restricted CMV epitopes. It was the public TCR beta signatures that indicated both CMV infection and matching HLA type. General study points: There were carriers of CMV plus the relevant HLA, and cumulative public TCR beta family frequency identified them. HLA-C-restricted, CMV-specific TCR beta clonotypes were dominant ex vivo.

TCRdb analysed the reads with MiXCR anew, one entry per CDR3 protein. The table records around 340,000 distinct CDR3 sequences, just under 30% of them present only once. This specimen consisted of cultured PBMCs, obtained from culture after CMV antigen stimulation. The sequence was collected from a human donor in good health (CMV status not recorded). Some clones in this sample may be carry-over from other donors' samples.

CDR3 bases: TGTGCCAGCTCACCCAGCGCAACTAATGAAAAACTGTTTTTT. As protein: CASSPSATNEKLFF. The V and J genes are TRBV18 and TRBJ1-4; D gene uncertain. V was pared by 3 bases and J by 0 bases, with 5 bases between. The CDR3 sequence is 14 residues long. Germline loops: CDR1 KGHSH, CDR2 LQKENI.